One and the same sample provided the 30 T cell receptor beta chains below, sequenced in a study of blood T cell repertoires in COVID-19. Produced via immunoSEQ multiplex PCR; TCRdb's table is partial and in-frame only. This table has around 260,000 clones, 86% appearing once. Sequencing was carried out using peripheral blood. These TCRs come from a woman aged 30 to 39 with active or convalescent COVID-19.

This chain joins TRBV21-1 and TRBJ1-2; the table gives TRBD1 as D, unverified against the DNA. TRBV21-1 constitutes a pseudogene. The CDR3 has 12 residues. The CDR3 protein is CASSLTGLGYTF. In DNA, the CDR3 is TGTGCCAGCAGCCTAACAGGGCTGGGCTACACCTTC.

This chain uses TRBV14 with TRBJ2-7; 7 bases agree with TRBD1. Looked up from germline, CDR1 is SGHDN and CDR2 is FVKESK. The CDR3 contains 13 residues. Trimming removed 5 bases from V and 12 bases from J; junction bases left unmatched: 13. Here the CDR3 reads CASSTSLQGSLYF. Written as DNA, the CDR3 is TGTGCCAGCAGCACTTCCCTACAGGGGTCACTGTACTTC.

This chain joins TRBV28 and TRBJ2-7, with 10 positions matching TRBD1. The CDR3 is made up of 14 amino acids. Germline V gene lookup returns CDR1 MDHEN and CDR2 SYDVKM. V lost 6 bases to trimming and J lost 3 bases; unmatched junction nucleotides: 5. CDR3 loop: CASRGRTGGYEQYF. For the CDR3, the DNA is TGTGCCAGCAGGGGGAGGACAGGGGGCTACGAGCAGTACTTC.

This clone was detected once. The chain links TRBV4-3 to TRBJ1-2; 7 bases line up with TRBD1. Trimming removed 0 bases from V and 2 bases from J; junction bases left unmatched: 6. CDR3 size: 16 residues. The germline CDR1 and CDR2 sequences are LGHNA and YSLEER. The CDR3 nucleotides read TGCGCCAGCAGCCAAGACGGGGGACAGAGAAACTATGGCTACACCTTC. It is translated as CASSQDGGQRNYGYTF.

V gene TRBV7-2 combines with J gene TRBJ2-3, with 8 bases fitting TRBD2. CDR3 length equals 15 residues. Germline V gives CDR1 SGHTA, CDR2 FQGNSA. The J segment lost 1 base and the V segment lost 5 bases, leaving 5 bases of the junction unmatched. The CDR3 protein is CASSLGAGGTDTQYF. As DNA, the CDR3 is TGTGCCAGCAGCCTAGGAGCGGGGGGCACAGATACGCAGTATTTT.

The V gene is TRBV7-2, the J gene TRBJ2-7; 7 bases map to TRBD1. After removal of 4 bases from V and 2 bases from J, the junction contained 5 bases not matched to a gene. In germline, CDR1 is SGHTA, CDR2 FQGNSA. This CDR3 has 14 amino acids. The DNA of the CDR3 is TGTGCCAGCAGCTATACCGGGACAGCCTACGAGCAGTACTTC. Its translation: CASSYTGTAYEQYF.

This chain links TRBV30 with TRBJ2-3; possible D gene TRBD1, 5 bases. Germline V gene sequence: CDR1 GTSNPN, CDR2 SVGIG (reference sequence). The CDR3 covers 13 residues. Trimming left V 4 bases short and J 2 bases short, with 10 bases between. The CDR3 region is CAWKRRDTDTQYF. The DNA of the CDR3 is TGTGCCTGGAAGCGCAGGGACACAGATACGCAGTATTTT.

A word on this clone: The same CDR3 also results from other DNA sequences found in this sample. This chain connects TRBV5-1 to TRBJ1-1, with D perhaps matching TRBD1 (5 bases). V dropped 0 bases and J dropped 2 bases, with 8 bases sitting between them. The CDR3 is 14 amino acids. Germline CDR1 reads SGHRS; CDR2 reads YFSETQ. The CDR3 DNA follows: TGCGCCAGCAGCTTGGTCCAGGGAAACACTGAAGCTTTCTTT. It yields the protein CASSLVQGNTEAFF.

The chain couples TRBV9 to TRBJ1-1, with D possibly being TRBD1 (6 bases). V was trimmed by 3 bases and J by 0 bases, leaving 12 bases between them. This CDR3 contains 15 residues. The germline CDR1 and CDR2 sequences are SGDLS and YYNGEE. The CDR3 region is CASSADSYMNTEAFF. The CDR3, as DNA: TGTGCCAGCAGCGCGGACAGTTATATGAACACTGAAGCTTTCTTT.

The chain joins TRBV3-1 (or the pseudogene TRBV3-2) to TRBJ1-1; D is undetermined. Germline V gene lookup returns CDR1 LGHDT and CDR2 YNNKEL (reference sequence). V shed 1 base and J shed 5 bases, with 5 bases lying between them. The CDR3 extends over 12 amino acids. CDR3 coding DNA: TGTGCCAGCAGCCAAGGGAGGACTGAAGCTTTCTTT. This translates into CASSQGRTEAFF.

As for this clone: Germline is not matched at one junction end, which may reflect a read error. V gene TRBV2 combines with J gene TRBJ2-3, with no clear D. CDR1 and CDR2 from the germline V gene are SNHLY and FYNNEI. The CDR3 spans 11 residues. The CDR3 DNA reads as TGTGCCAGCAGTGAAGGTGATAGACTCTCATTT. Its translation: CASSEGDRLSF.

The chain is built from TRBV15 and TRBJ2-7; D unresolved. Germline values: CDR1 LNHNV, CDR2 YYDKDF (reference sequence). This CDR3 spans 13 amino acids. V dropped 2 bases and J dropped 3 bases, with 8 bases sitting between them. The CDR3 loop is CATSRSRNYEQYF. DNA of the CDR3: TGTGCCACCAGCAGAAGCAGGAACTACGAGCAGTACTTC.

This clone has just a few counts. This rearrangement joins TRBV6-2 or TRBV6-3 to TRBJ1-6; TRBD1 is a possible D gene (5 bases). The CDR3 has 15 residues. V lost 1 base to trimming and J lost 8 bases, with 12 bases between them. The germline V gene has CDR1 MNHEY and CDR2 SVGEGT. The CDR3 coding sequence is TGTGCCAGCAGTTACTGGCAGGGAGGGGATTCACCCCTCCACTTT. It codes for CASSYWQGGDSPLHF.

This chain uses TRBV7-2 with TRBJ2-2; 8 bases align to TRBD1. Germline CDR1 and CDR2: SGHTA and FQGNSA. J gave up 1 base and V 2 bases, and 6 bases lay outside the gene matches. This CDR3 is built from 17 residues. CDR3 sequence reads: CASSLLWGTGNTGELFF. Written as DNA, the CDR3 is TGTGCCAGCAGCTTACTGTGGGGGACAGGGAACACCGGGGAGCTGTTTTTT.

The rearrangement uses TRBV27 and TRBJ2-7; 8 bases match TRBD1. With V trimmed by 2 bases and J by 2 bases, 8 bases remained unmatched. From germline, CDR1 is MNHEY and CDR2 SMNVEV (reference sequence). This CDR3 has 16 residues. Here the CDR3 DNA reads TGTGCCAGCAGTTTAGGACAGGGCAAACTAGCCTACGAGCAGTACTTC. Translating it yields CASSLGQGKLAYEQYF.

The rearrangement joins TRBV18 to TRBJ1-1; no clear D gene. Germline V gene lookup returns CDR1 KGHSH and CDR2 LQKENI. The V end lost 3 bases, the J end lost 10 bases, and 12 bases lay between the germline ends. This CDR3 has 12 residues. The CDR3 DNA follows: TGTGCCAGCTCACCCGTCGGGGAGGGAGCTTTCTTT. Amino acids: CASSPVGEGAFF.

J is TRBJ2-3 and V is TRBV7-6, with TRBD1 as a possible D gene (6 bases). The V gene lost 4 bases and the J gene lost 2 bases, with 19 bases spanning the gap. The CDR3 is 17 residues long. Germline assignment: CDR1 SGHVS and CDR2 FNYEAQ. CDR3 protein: CASSSETGQPITDTQYF. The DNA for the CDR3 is TGTGCCAGCAGCTCAGAAACGGGACAACCGATCACAGATACGCAGTATTTT.

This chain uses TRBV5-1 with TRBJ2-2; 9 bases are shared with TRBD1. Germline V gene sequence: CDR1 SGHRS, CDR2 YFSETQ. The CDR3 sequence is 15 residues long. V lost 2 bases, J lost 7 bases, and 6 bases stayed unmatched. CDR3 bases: TGCGCCAGCAGCTTTGGACAGGGGCAAGTCGGGGAGCTGTTTTTT. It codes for CASSFGQGQVGELFF. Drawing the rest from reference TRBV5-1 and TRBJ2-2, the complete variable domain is KAGVTQTPRYLIKTRGQQVTLSCSPISGHRSVSWYQQTPGQGLQFLFEYFSETQRNKGNFPGRFSGRQFSNSRSEMNVSTLELGDSALYLCASSFGQGQVGELFFGEGSRLTVL.

DNA of the CDR3: TGTGCCATCAGATCTTGGGACAGGGCGTCCAACACTGAAGCTTTCTTT. This codes for CAIRSWDRASNTEAFF. V is TRBV10-3 and J is TRBJ1-1, with 9 positions matching TRBD1. This CDR3 has 16 residues. Germline V gene lookup returns CDR1 ENHRY and CDR2 SYGVKD. Trimming removed 6 bases from V and 2 bases from J; junction bases left unmatched: 10.

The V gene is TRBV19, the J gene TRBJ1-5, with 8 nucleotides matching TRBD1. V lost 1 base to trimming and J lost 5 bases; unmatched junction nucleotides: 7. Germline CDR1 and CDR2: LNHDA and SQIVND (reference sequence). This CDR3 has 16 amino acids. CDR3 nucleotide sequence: TGTGCCAGTAGTATAGGGGGGGGGACAGGATATCAGCCCCAGCATTTT. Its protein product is CASSIGGGTGYQPQHF.

The CDR3 protein is CASFTPGSYEQYF. The CDR3 coding sequence is TGTGCCAGCTTCACCCCGGGGTCCTACGAGCAGTACTTC. The chain carries TRBV2 and TRBJ2-7, with D possibly TRBD2 on 5 matching bases. Germline CDR1 SNHLY, CDR2 FYNNEI. This CDR3 contains 13 residues. With 8 bases removed from V and 1 base from J, the gap between germline ends came to 12 bases.

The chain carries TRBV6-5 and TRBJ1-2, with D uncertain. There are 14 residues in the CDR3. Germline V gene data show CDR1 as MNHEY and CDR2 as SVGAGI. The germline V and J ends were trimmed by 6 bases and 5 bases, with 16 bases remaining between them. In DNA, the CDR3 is TGTGCCAGCAGACGGACCGGGGAGTATTATGGCTACACCTTC. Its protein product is CASRRTGEYYGYTF.

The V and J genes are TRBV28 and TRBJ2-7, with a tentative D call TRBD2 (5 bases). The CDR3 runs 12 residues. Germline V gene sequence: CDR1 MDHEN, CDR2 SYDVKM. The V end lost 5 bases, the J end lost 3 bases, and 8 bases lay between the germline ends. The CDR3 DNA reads TGTGCCAGCAGTATTACTAGCTACGAGCAGTACTTC. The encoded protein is CASSITSYEQYF.

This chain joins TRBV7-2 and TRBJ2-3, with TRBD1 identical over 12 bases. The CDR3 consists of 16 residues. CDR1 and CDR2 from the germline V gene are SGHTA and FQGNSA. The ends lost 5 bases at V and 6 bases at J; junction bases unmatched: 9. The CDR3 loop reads CASSVSGTGGSDTQYF. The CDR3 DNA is TGTGCCAGCAGCGTCTCCGGGACAGGGGGCTCTGATACGCAGTATTTT. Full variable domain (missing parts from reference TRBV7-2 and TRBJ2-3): GAGVSQSPSNKVTEKGKDVELRCDPISGHTALYWYRQSLGQGLEFLIYFQGNSAPDKSGLPSDRFSAERTGGSVSTLTIQRTQQEDSAVYLCASSVSGTGGSDTQYFGPGTRLTVL.

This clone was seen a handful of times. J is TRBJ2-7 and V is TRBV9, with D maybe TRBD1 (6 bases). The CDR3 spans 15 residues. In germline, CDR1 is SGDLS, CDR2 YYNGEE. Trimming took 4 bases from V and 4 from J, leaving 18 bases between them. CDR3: CASSPETGILYEQYF. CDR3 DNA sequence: TGTGCCAGCAGCCCGGAGACAGGCATCCTTTACGAGCAGTACTTC.

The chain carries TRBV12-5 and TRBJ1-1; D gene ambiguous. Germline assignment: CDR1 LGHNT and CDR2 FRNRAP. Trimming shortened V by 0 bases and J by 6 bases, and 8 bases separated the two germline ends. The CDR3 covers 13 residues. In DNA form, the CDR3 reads TGTGCTAGTGGTTTGGTACCAGGCTCTGAAGCTTTCTTT. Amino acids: CASGLVPGSEAFF.

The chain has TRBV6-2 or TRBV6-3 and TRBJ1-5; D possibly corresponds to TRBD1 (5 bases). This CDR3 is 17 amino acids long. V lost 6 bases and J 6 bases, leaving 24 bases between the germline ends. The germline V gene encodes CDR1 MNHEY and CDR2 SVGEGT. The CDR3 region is CASRPQLFNRRGQPQHF. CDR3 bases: TGTGCCAGCAGGCCTCAACTGTTTAATCGAAGGGGTCAGCCCCAGCATTTT.

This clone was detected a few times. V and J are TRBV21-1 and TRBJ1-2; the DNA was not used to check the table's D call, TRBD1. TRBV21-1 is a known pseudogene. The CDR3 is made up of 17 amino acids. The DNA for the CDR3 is TGTGCCAGCAGCAAAGAAGGGACAGGGGCGGTTAACTATGGCTACACCTTC. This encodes CASSKEGTGAVNYGYTF.

DNA of the CDR3: TGTGCCAGTAGTGGGGGGGTAGGACTAGTTGGTAATGAGCAGTTCTTC. Its protein is CASSGGVGLVGNEQFF. V and J are TRBV19 and TRBJ2-1; TRBD2 aligns across 7 bases. The CDR3 has 16 residues. The germline CDR1 and CDR2 sequences are LNHDA and SQIVND (reference sequence). The V segment lost 5 bases and the J segment 7 bases; nucleotides outside the gene matches: 14.

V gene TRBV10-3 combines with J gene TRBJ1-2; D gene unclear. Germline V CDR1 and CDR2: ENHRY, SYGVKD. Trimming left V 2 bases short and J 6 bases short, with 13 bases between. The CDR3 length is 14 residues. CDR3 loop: CAISERQEADGYTF. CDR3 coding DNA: TGTGCCATCAGTGAGAGGCAGGAGGCGGATGGCTACACCTTC.